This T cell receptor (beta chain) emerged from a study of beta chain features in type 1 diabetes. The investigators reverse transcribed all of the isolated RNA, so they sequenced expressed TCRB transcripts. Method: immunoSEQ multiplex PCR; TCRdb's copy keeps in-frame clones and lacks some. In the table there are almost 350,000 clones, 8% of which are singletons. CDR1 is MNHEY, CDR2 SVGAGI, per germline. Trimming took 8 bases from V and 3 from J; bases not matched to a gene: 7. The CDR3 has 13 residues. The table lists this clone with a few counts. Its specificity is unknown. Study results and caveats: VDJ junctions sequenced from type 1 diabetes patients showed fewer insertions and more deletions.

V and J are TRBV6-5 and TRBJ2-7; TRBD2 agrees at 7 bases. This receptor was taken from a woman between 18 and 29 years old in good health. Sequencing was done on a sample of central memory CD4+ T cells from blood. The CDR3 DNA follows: TGTGCCAGCGATAAGGCGGGGGACTACGAGCAGTACTTC. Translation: CASDKAGDYEQYF.